Described below is a single T cell receptor (beta chain) sequence and its context. These data originate in a study of long-term antiretroviral therapy in people with HIV. Sequencing used immunoSEQ v3.0 at survey level. A target of about 35,000-55,000 T-cell genomes per sample was set for sequencing. This table comes from immunoSEQ multiplex PCR, and its TCRdb copy is limited to in-frame clones, with some not included. The table records about 30,000 clones, around 80% of them present only once. The CDR3 extends over 17 amino acids. With 6 bases clipped from V and 3 bases from J, the junction kept 11 bases outside the gene matches. Per germline, CDR1 MNHEY and CDR2 SMNVEV (reference sequence).

The chain joins TRBV27 to TRBJ2-7, with 13 bases matching TRBD2. The source of this sequence is a young man with HIV. Sample: unsorted PBMCs, taken 1.5 years before starting antiretroviral therapy. CDR3 nucleotide sequence: TGTGCCAGCAGCAAAGGACTAGCGGGAGTCGGTGACTACGAGCAGTACTTC. As protein: CASSKGLAGVGDYEQYF.